The 30 T cell receptor beta chains given below trace back to one sample, sequenced in a study of blood T cells in healthy people across ages. A second PCR, run for roughly 7 to 12 cycles, used a sample-barcoded 5' primer plus a J-beta primer mix. A single record per CDR3 protein comes from TCRdb applying MiXCR to the 5' RACE reads. The data show about 1.4 million distinct CDR3 sequences, around 59% seen once. Sequenced sample: blood. Receptors were obtained from a man between 18 and 35 years old in good health.

The rearrangement joins TRBV12-3 or TRBV12-4 to TRBJ2-1; D remains ambiguous. The CDR3 is 13 residues long. V dropped 10 bases and J dropped 4 bases, with 14 bases sitting between them. CDR3 in amino acids: CATAPSAYNEQFF. DNA for the CDR3: TGTGCCACTGCCCCGTCCGCGTACAATGAGCAGTTCTTC.

The table lists this clonotype with a few counts. The chain carries TRBV4-3 and TRBJ2-5; no reliable D call. The CDR3 sequence is 15 residues long. V was trimmed by 5 bases and J by 2 bases, leaving 15 bases between them. In germline, CDR1 is LGHNA, CDR2 YSLEER. The CDR3 nucleotides read TGCGCCAGCAGCACAATATGGGCGATACAAGAGACCCAGTACTTC. Protein: CASSTIWAIQETQYF.

This clonotype was recorded a few times. The gene calls are TRBV4-1 and TRBJ2-4, with D perhaps TRBD1 or TRBD2 (5 bases each). V lost 4 bases and J 9 bases, leaving 19 bases between the germline ends. The length of the CDR3 is 15 residues. The germline CDR1 and CDR2 sequences are MGHRA and YSYEKL. CDR3 sequence: CASSPARPGLSIQYF. CDR3 coding DNA: TGCGCCAGCAGCCCAGCCCGACCGGGGCTAAGCATTCAGTACTTC.

The chain couples TRBV7-9 to TRBJ2-3, with 7 bases matching TRBD1. V lost 2 bases, J lost 4 bases, and 6 bases stayed unmatched. This CDR3 spans 15 amino acids. From germline, CDR1 is SEHNR and CDR2 FQNEAQ (reference sequence). The DNA of the CDR3 is TGTGCCAGCAGCTTAAAACAGGGGTCGGCAGATACGCAGTATTTT. The encoded protein is CASSLKQGSADTQYF.

The chain links TRBV27 to TRBJ1-2; perhaps TRBD1 as D (5 bases). This CDR3 contains 17 residues. Germline CDR1 MNHEY, CDR2 SMNVEV (reference sequence). Trimming took off 3 bases at V and 6 bases at J, with 23 bases between the two ends. CDR3 nucleotide sequence: TGTGCCAGCAGTTTGATCGGGCAGGGCCCTTTCTTTGATGGCTACACCTTC. This translates into CASSLIGQGPFFDGYTF.

The J gene is TRBJ2-1, the V gene TRBV27; tentatively, D is TRBD2 (6 bases). The V end lost 1 base, the J end lost 5 bases, and 15 bases lay between the germline ends. The V gene's germline CDR1 is MNHEY and CDR2 SMNVEV (reference sequence). The CDR3 sequence is 16 residues long. The CDR3 nucleotides are TGTGCCAGCAGTTTATGGGCGGGGAAGCTCCACAATGAGCAGTTCTTC. This encodes CASSLWAGKLHNEQFF.

J is TRBJ1-2 and V is TRBV6-6; D unclear. Germline CDR1 reads MNHNY; CDR2 reads SVGAGI (reference sequence). The CDR3 sequence is 11 residues long. Trimming pared 10 bases from V and 6 bases from J, leaving 12 bases between. The CDR3 DNA reads TGTGCCACCTGGGCGGGTCATGGCTACACCTTC. This codes for CATWAGHGYTF.

This chain uses TRBV27 with TRBJ2-7, with 10 positions matching TRBD2. Germline lookup yields CDR1 MNHEY and CDR2 SMNVEV (reference sequence). The CDR3 is 15 amino acids. The V gene end was trimmed by 3 bases and the J gene end by 6 bases; junction bases not matched to a gene: 8. The CDR3 is CASSFVVAGGSEQYF. CDR3 sequence (DNA): TGTGCCAGCAGTTTCGTCGTAGCGGGAGGCAGCGAGCAGTACTTC.

CDR3 residues: CASSLTGAADTQYF. DNA of the CDR3: TGTGCCAGCAGCTTAACGGGAGCGGCAGATACGCAGTATTTT. This chain connects TRBV13 to TRBJ2-3, with D perhaps TRBD2 (6 bases). The germline V and J ends were trimmed by 2 bases and 4 bases, with 10 bases remaining between them. The CDR3 totals 14 residues. CDR1 PRHDT and CDR2 FYEKMQ come from the germline V gene (reference sequence).

The genes are TRBV6-1 and TRBJ1-2, with 7 bases fitting TRBD1. The CDR3 consists of 14 residues. Germline CDR1 is MNHNS and CDR2 is SASEGT. Trimming cost V 1 base and J 4 bases; bases outside gene matches: 3. Here the CDR3 reads CASSEGTGLYGYTF. The CDR3, as DNA: TGTGCCAGCAGTGAAGGGACAGGCCTCTATGGCTACACCTTC.

The table lists this clonotype with a few counts. V gene TRBV4-1 combines with J gene TRBJ2-5, with unresolved D. The CDR3 has 14 amino acids. V was cut by 0 bases and J by 5 bases, with 10 bases left in between. Looked up from germline, CDR1 is MGHRA and CDR2 is YSYEKL. CDR3 nucleotides: TGCGCCAGCAGCCAAGATGTAGGTTGGGAGACCCAGTACTTC. Translating it yields CASSQDVGWETQYF.

This clonotype was observed a few times. The CDR3 here is CASSLATGSGETQYF. DNA of the CDR3: TGTGCCAGCAGCTTAGCTACAGGGTCAGGAGAGACCCAGTACTTC. The chain is built from TRBV7-2 and TRBJ2-5; possible D gene TRBD1, 6 bases. The CDR3 has 15 amino acids. Trimming pared 0 bases from V and 4 bases from J, leaving 12 bases between. Germline assignment: CDR1 SGHTA and CDR2 FQGNSA.

The chain recombines TRBV6-2 or TRBV6-3 with TRBJ1-2, with D maybe TRBD1 (5 bases). The CDR3 totals 14 residues. Per the germline V gene, CDR1 is MNHEY and CDR2 is SVGEGT. Deletions cut 6 bases from V and 8 bases from J, with 19 bases between. In DNA, the CDR3 is TGTGCCAGCAGCGGGGCGCCGGGGGAATGGGGCTACACCTTC. Translation: CASSGAPGEWGYTF.

J is TRBJ1-4 and V is TRBV20-1; D possibly corresponds to TRBD1 (5 bases). CDR3 length: 14 residues. Trimming shortened V by 6 bases and J by 3 bases, and 14 bases separated the two germline ends. Germline CDR1 DFQATT, CDR2 SNEGSKA (reference sequence). CDR3 sequence reads: CSATRGGSNEKLFF. CDR3 nucleotide sequence: TGCAGTGCGACAAGGGGAGGGTCTAATGAAAAACTGTTTTTT.

The rearrangement joins TRBV12-3 or TRBV12-4 to TRBJ2-7; TRBD1 matches 10 bases. The length of the CDR3 is 16 residues. The J segment lost 2 bases and the V segment lost 2 bases, leaving 6 bases of the junction unmatched. CDR3 residues: CASSLSPGQGTYEQYF. The CDR3 coding sequence is TGTGCCAGCAGTTTATCGCCGGGACAGGGGACCTACGAGCAGTACTTC.

This clonotype has more than one count but fewer than ten. This chain joins TRBV5-1 and TRBJ2-7, with a weak D call TRBD1 (6 bases). V was cut by 1 base and J by 2 bases, with 10 bases left in between. The CDR3 has 14 amino acids. Per the germline V gene, CDR1 is SGHRS and CDR2 is YFSETQ. The CDR3 bases are TGCGCCAGCAGCTTGACAGGGCCCACCTACGAGCAGTACTTC. It translates to CASSLTGPTYEQYF.

This chain joins TRBV2 and TRBJ2-1, with 10 bases aligning to TRBD2. Trimming took 7 bases from V and 3 from J; bases not matched to a gene: 9. The germline CDR1 and CDR2 sequences are SNHLY and FYNNEI. The CDR3 has 16 amino acids. The chain's CDR3 is CASNFKLAGLYNEQFF. The CDR3 DNA follows: TGTGCCAGCAACTTCAAACTAGCGGGACTCTACAATGAGCAGTTCTTC.

The chain carries TRBV10-2 and TRBJ2-1, with 7 bases that match TRBD1. CDR3 length: 14 amino acids. Germline CDR1 is WSHSY and CDR2 is SAAADI. V shed 4 bases, J shed 1 base, and the junction held 1 base outside the gene matches. CDR3 loop: CASSGDRSYNEQFF. CDR3 DNA sequence: TGCGCCAGCAGTGGGGACAGATCCTACAATGAGCAGTTCTTC.

V usage is TRBV20-1 and J usage is TRBJ1-4, with D maybe TRBD1 (5 bases). The CDR3 has 14 amino acids. Looked up from germline, CDR1 is DFQATT and CDR2 is SNEGSKA (reference sequence). Between the trimmed V and J ends, which lost 1 base and 4 bases, there was a span of 10 bases. The CDR3 loop reads CSARGGVLNEKLFF. For the CDR3, the DNA is TGCAGTGCTAGAGGAGGGGTCCTTAATGAAAAACTGTTTTTT.

J is TRBJ2-7 and V is TRBV9; D is unresolved. V lost 3 bases, J lost 1 base, and 14 bases lay in between. The germline V gene has CDR1 SGDLS and CDR2 YYNGEE. The CDR3 loop spans 15 amino acids. The CDR3 DNA follows: TGTGCCAGCAGCGCCCACCCGATCGGGTCCTACGAGCAGTACTTC. Protein product: CASSAHPIGSYEQYF.

J is TRBJ1-2 and V is TRBV9; D unresolved. The germline V and J ends were trimmed by 4 bases and 6 bases, with 19 bases remaining between them. This CDR3 spans 15 amino acids. Germline V gives CDR1 SGDLS, CDR2 YYNGEE. Here the CDR3 reads CASSSTVLGTNGYTF. Here the CDR3 DNA reads TGTGCCAGCAGCAGTACAGTTTTGGGAACGAATGGCTACACCTTC.

This clonotype turned up a few times. The chain has TRBV4-1 and TRBJ1-6; maybe TRBD1 (5 bases). V dropped 0 bases and J dropped 13 bases, with 25 bases sitting between them. This CDR3 comprises 18 residues. Germline CDR1 MGHRA, CDR2 YSYEKL. For the CDR3, the DNA is TGCGCCAGCAGCCAAGATCGGGCCAGGGTCAGGGTGTATCCCCCCCTCCACTTT. It is translated as CASSQDRARVRVYPPLHF.

The rearrangement joins TRBV28 to TRBJ1-4; tentative D call: TRBD1 (5 bases). Germline loops: CDR1 MDHEN, CDR2 SYDVKM. The CDR3 extends over 15 amino acids. The germline V and J ends were trimmed by 3 bases and 2 bases, with 10 bases remaining between them. The CDR3 nucleotides are TGTGCCAGCAGTTTTTCGGGGGAGACTAATGAAAAACTGTTTTTT. This encodes CASSFSGETNEKLFF. The variable domain in full, with the rest retrieved from reference TRBV28 and TRBJ1-4, is DVKVTQSSRYLVKRTGEKVFLECVQDMDHENMFWYRQDPGLGLRLIYFSYDVKMKEKGDIPEGYSVSREKKERFSLILESASTNQTSMYLCASSFSGETNEKLFFGSGTQLSVL.

The chain links TRBV4-1 to TRBJ2-5, with TRBD2 as a possible D gene (5 bases). In germline, CDR1 is MGHRA, CDR2 YSYEKL. Trimming stripped 2 bases from V and 3 bases from J, with 13 bases between. This CDR3 is 15 amino acids long. CDR3 nucleotides: TGCGCCAGCAGCCAAACTCGCGTGAGGGAAGAGACCCAGTACTTC. Residues: CASSQTRVREETQYF.

The chain combines TRBV6-6 with TRBJ1-1, with TRBD1 matching 7 bases. J gave up 3 bases and V 0 bases, and 7 bases lay outside the gene matches. Germline V lookup: CDR1 MNHNY, CDR2 SVGAGI (reference sequence). The CDR3 is made up of 16 amino acids. The CDR3, as DNA: TGTGCCAGCAGTTACTCCCTGACAGGGCGGTACACTGAAGCTTTCTTT. This gives the protein CASSYSLTGRYTEAFF.

V gene TRBV5-1 combines with J gene TRBJ2-1; TRBD1 might be the D (5 bases). Trimming left V 4 bases short and J 3 bases short, with 11 bases between. The CDR3 runs to 14 residues. The V gene's germline CDR1 is SGHRS and CDR2 YFSETQ. The CDR3 DNA is TGCGCCAGCAGCGTCGGCGACAGCTACAATGAGCAGTTCTTC. Its protein product is CASSVGDSYNEQFF.

The V and J genes are TRBV3-1 and TRBJ2-7, with D hard to call. The CDR3 has 16 amino acids. Trimming pared 1 base from V and 1 base from J, leaving 14 bases between. Germline loops: CDR1 LGHDT, CDR2 YNNKEL (reference sequence). The CDR3 sequence is CASSQGAPFQSYEQYF. The CDR3 region has the DNA TGTGCCAGCAGCCAAGGGGCCCCCTTCCAATCCTACGAGCAGTACTTC.

Only one count was recorded for this clonotype. This chain links TRBV28 with TRBJ1-6, with TRBD1 as a possible D gene (5 bases). CDR1 is MDHEN, CDR2 SYDVKM, per germline. V was trimmed by 5 bases and J by 8 bases, leaving 19 bases between them. The CDR3 extends over 16 amino acids. The CDR3 nucleotides are TGTGCCAGCAGTCCCCAGGGAAGGGGTGGCGATTCACCCCTCCACTTT. Its protein product is CASSPQGRGGDSPLHF.

This clonotype occurred a few times. V and J are TRBV20-1 and TRBJ2-7; D is possibly TRBD1 (5 bases). CDR1 is DFQATT, CDR2 SNEGSKA, per germline (reference sequence). Trimming took 6 bases from V and 5 from J, leaving 20 bases between them. The CDR3 length is 14 residues. The CDR3 spells CSAVPPWLGDEQYF. CDR3 nucleotides: TGCAGTGCCGTTCCACCCTGGCTAGGGGACGAGCAGTACTTC.

This clonotype was seen only a few times. This chain links TRBV7-8 with TRBJ2-7; D perhaps matches TRBD2 (6 bases). The CDR3 loop spans 15 amino acids. Trimming stripped 1 base from V and 0 bases from J, with 10 bases between. CDR1 is SGHVS, CDR2 FQNEAQ, per germline. CDR3 sequence (DNA): TGTGCCAGCAGCTTAGGGGGGGTCGGCTCCTACGAGCAGTACTTC. Its protein is CASSLGGVGSYEQYF.